This T cell receptor (beta chain) was recovered during a study of shared clonotypes between healthy human individuals. V lost 4 bases to trimming and J lost 2 bases, with 12 bases between them. The germline gives CDR1 SGHDN, CDR2 FVKESK. This CDR3 has 14 amino acids. CD45RO-negative, CCR7-positively selected cells formed the naive CD8 fraction, excluding terminally differentiated effector memory CD45RA+ cells. The count of this clone is one. Genomic DNA belonging to each subset was distributed in equal measure over several immunoSEQ plates. Produced via immunoSEQ multiplex PCR; TCRdb's table is partial and in-frame only. The table shows 630,000 or so clones, with 95% to 98% occurring only once.

The clonotype comes from a man aged 25 to 45 in good health. The chain employs TRBV14 and TRBJ2-7, with a tentative D call TRBD1 (5 bases). The sequencing sample was made of naive CD8+ T cells sorted from blood. The CDR3 nucleotides are TGTGCCAGCAGCCCTTTTAGGGGCCCCTACGAGCAGTACTTC. Protein sequence: CASSPFRGPYEQYF. Combining the CDR3 with reference TRBV14 and TRBJ2-7 gives the whole variable domain EAGVTQFPSHSVIEKGQTVTLRCDPISGHDNLYWYRRVMGKEIKFLLHFVKESKQDESGMPNNRFLAERTGGTYSTLKVQPAELEDSGVYFCASSPFRGPYEQYFGPGTRLTVT.